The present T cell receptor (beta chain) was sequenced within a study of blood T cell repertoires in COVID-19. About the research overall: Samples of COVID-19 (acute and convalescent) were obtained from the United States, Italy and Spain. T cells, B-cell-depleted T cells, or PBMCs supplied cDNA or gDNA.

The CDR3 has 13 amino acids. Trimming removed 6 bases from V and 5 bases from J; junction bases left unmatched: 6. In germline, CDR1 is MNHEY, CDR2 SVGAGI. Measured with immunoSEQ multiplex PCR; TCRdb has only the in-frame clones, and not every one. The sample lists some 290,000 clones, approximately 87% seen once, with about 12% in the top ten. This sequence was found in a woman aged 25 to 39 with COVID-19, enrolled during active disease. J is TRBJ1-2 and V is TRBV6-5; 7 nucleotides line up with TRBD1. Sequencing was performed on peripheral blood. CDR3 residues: CASRQTTGYGYTF. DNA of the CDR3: TGTGCCAGCAGGCAAACGACAGGGTATGGCTACACCTTC.